The 21 T cell receptor beta chains below were found in one sample sequenced in a study of T cell repertoires in cytomegalovirus infection. TCRdb independently ran MiXCR on the reads; one entry per CDR3 protein. The profile shows around 770,000 distinct CDR3 sequences, 25% to 30% of them singletons. No antigen has been identified for these receptors. Material: cultured CD8+ T cells from PBMCs, obtained from culture after CMV antigen stimulation. These receptors came from a human donor in good health (CMV status not recorded). Some clones in this sample may be carry-over from other donors' samples.

This clonotype was counted ten times or more. The rearrangement uses TRBV7-2 and TRBJ2-7, with 7 bases fitting TRBD1. Looked up from germline, CDR1 is SGHTA and CDR2 is FQGNSA. V shed 2 bases and J 3 bases; nucleotides not matched to a gene: 4. The CDR3 is made up of 14 amino acids. DNA for the CDR3: TGTGCCAGCAGCTTAAATACAGGGGACTACGAGCAGTACGTC. Residues: CASSLNTGDYEQYV.

The V gene is TRBV6-5, the J gene TRBJ2-7; 13 bases align to TRBD2. Trimming cost V 7 bases and J 4 bases; bases outside gene matches: 10. Germline values: CDR1 MNHEY, CDR2 SVGAGI. This CDR3 has 16 amino acids. CDR3 amino acids: CASTHGTSGEGYEQYF. The CDR3 DNA sequence: TGTGCCAGCACCCACGGGACTAGCGGGGAAGGGTACGAGCAGTACTTC.

The chain joins TRBV5-5 to TRBJ2-4; D is ambiguous. The CDR3 is 15 residues long. Trimming cost V 3 bases and J 8 bases, with 18 bases left between them. The germline CDR1 and CDR2 sequences are SGHKS and YYEKEE (reference sequence). In DNA form, the CDR3 reads TGTGCCAGCAGCTGGGCCGAAGTGGGTTTTGACATTCAGTACTTC. Translating it yields CASSWAEVGFDIQYF.

J is TRBJ2-2 and V is TRBV7-4; 7 bases line up with TRBD1. Germline CDR1 is SGHVT and CDR2 is SQSDAQ. With V trimmed by 3 bases and J by 5 bases, 12 bases remained unmatched. This CDR3 is 17 amino acids long. CDR3 amino acids: CASSFIYRQGETGELFF. For the CDR3, the DNA is TGTGCCAGCAGCTTCATCTACCGACAGGGAGAGACCGGGGAGCTGTTTTTT.

This rearrangement joins TRBV6-8 to TRBJ1-2; the D is unclear. CDR1 and CDR2 (germline): MNHGY, SAAAGT. The CDR3 totals 13 residues. V shed 2 bases and J shed 10 bases, with 14 bases lying between them. The CDR3, as DNA: TGTGCCAGCAGTTACCGGGAGGAGGCGGTCTACACCTTC. Translating gives CASSYREEAVYTF.

This clonotype was seen more than once but under ten times. The chain employs TRBV4-2 and TRBJ1-2; 7 nucleotides match TRBD1. The CDR3 has 16 residues. Germline V CDR1 and CDR2: LGHNA, YNFKEQ. V dropped 0 bases and J dropped 5; count of bases not matched to a gene: 9. DNA for the CDR3: TGTGCCAGCAGCCAAGACCCGGGACAGAAAATATATGGCTACACCTTC. Protein product: CASSQDPGQKIYGYTF.

This clonotype appeared a single time. V usage is TRBV6-6 and J usage is TRBJ2-1, with 11 bases lining up with TRBD2. Germline values: CDR1 MNHNY, CDR2 SVGAGI (reference sequence). The CDR3 runs 15 residues. The V and J ends lost 2 bases and 8 bases, in that order; junction bases with no gene match: 5. CDR3 coding DNA: TGTGCCAGCAGTTACCTTAGCGGGGGGGGCGATGAGCAGTTCTTC. It codes for CASSYLSGGGDEQFF.

V gene TRBV6-5 combines with J gene TRBJ1-1; D ambiguous. This CDR3 spans 15 amino acids. Between the trimmed V and J ends, which lost 4 bases and 0 bases, there was a span of 12 bases. Germline lookup yields CDR1 MNHEY and CDR2 SVGAGI. The CDR3 protein is CASSSMRELNTEAFF. The CDR3 bases are TGTGCCAGCAGTTCCATGAGGGAATTGAACACTGAAGCTTTCTTT.

The chain has TRBV15 and TRBJ1-5; D gene ambiguous. V shed 3 bases and J shed 5 bases, with 14 bases lying between them. Germline CDR1 LNHNV, CDR2 YYDKDF (reference sequence). The length of the CDR3 is 15 residues. CDR3 sequence reads: CATSRGPESDQPQHF. As DNA, the CDR3 is TGTGCCACCAGCAGGGGTCCGGAATCGGATCAGCCCCAGCATTTT.

This clonotype appeared a few times. This chain uses TRBV28 with TRBJ1-2, with 9 nucleotides matching TRBD1. Germline V CDR1 and CDR2: MDHEN, SYDVKM. There are 16 residues in the CDR3. Trimming removed 6 bases from V and 4 bases from J; junction bases left unmatched: 12. CDR3 loop: CASSAWGEQGAYGYTF. The CDR3 DNA reads as TGTGCCAGCAGCGCCTGGGGGGAACAGGGGGCCTATGGCTACACCTTC.

CDR3: CASSPTSPSILSYEQYV. CDR3 in DNA: TGTGCCAGCTCACCAACGTCACCCAGTATACTCTCCTACGAGCAGTACGTC. The V gene is TRBV18, the J gene TRBJ2-7; D is uncertain. Germline V CDR1 and CDR2: KGHSH, LQKENI. The length of the CDR3 is 17 residues. V lost 2 bases and J lost 0, with 17 bases in between.

The CDR3 bases are TGTGCCAGCAGTGAAGGAAGGGTTATAGACACTGAAGCTTTCTTT. Its translation: CASSEGRVIDTEAFF. The genes are TRBV25-1 and TRBJ1-1; no clear D. Trimming left V 2 bases short and J 3 bases short, with 13 bases between. The CDR3 contains 15 residues. Looked up from germline, CDR1 is MGHDK and CDR2 is SYGVNS. Full variable domain (rest looked up from reference TRBV25-1 and TRBJ1-1): EADIYQTPRYLVIGTGKKITLECSQTMGHDKMYWYQQDPGMELHLIHYSYGVNSTEKGDLSSESTVSRIRTEHFPLTLESARPSHTSQYLCASSEGRVIDTEAFFGQGTRLTVV.

The CDR3 DNA sequence: TGCGCCAGCAGCCAAGATAGAGTAGGGACAGGGCGGCAGCCCCAGCATTTT. This gives the protein CASSQDRVGTGRQPQHF. The chain combines TRBV4-1 with TRBJ1-5; TRBD1 agrees at 9 bases. V lost 0 bases to trimming and J lost 7 bases; unmatched junction nucleotides: 10. The CDR3 has 17 amino acids. From germline, CDR1 is MGHRA and CDR2 YSYEKL.

This chain links TRBV29-1 with TRBJ2-1; D is uncertain. V was cut by 0 bases and J by 0 bases, with 12 bases left in between. This CDR3 is built from 16 residues. Germline V gene data show CDR1 as SQVTM and CDR2 as ANQGSEA. CDR3 bases: TGCAGCGTTGAAGACGTACGAATTAGCTCCTACAATGAGCAGTTCTTC. It is translated as CSVEDVRISSYNEQFF.

The chain couples TRBV7-1 to TRBJ2-1, with D possibly matching TRBD2 (6 bases). TRBV7-1 is assigned to the ORF class and has an uncertain function. The CDR3 runs to 16 residues. V was shortened by 5 bases and J by 6 bases, with 20 bases between the two germline ends. For the CDR3, the DNA is TGTGCCAGCAGCGACGAACTAGTGGGGGGAAGCAATGAGCAGTTCTTC. Translating gives CASSDELVGGSNEQFF.

In regard to this clonotype: With a much larger clone just one base away, this may be a read error. V and J are TRBV7-2 and TRBJ1-1, with 8 positions matching TRBD1. CDR3 length equals 15 residues. Germline loops: CDR1 SGHTA, CDR2 FQGNSA. The CDR3 here is CVSSLRTGISTEAFF. For the CDR3, the DNA is TGTGTCAGCAGCTTACGGACAGGGATTTCCACTGAAGCTTTCTTT.

The CDR3 nucleotides read TGTGCCAGCAGCTTAGGGGGTAGCGGGGTGACGCGAGGCACCGGGGAGCTGTTTTTT. As protein: CASSLGGSGVTRGTGELFF. The chain joins TRBV7-4 to TRBJ2-2, with 8 bases aligning to TRBD2. CDR3 size: 19 residues. CDR1 is SGHVT, CDR2 SQSDAQ, per germline. V shed 1 base and J 4 bases; nucleotides not matched to a gene: 14.

The chain has TRBV10-3 and TRBJ2-2, with a weak D call TRBD1 (6 bases). The germline gives CDR1 ENHRY, CDR2 SYGVKD. V lost 7 bases and J 6 bases, leaving 18 bases between the germline ends. The CDR3 extends over 15 amino acids. The CDR3 reads CAINRDTGRAGELFF. Here the CDR3 DNA reads TGTGCCATCAATCGGGACACCGGTCGTGCCGGGGAGCTGTTTTTT.

Only a few counts were recorded for this clonotype. The chain has TRBV4-2 and TRBJ1-1; perhaps TRBD1 as D (5 bases). V was clipped by 4 bases and J by 5 bases, with 14 bases between them. The CDR3 is made up of 14 amino acids. The V gene's germline CDR1 is LGHNA and CDR2 YNFKEQ. The CDR3 bases are TGTGCCAGCAGCCGCCTCCCGGGGGTGACTGAAGCTTTCTTT. Protein: CASSRLPGVTEAFF.

This clonotype was observed a single time. The CDR3 region is CSADLTGGYEQYF. The DNA of the CDR3 is TGCAGTGCTGATCTGACAGGGGGCTACGAGCAGTACTTC. V gene TRBV20-1 combines with J gene TRBJ2-7; TRBD1 matches at 9 bases. Germline V lookup: CDR1 DFQATT, CDR2 SNEGSKA (reference sequence). The CDR3 is 13 residues long. Losses at the gene ends were 5 bases for V and 3 bases for J; bases not matched to a gene: 5.

This clonotype was observed a single time. The rearrangement links TRBV5-3 to TRBJ2-7; D is unclear. TRBV5-3 is identified as an open reading frame with a role that is uncertain. The CDR3 contains 14 residues. Trimming removed 8 bases at V and 2 bases at J, with 17 bases between. The CDR3 sequence is CASSLGPYTYEQYF. The CDR3 DNA reads TGTGCCAGCAGCCTAGGGCCGTATACCTACGAGCAGTACTTC.